The 13 T cell receptor beta chains presented below share a single source sample, sequenced in a study of cytomegalovirus exposure and HLA in healthy donors. It was with 60 Vbeta and 13 Jbeta primers that the PCR ran. Only in-frame clones appear in the TCRdb table, and some are missing; sequencing was by immunoSEQ multiplex PCR. The sample lists over 110,000 clones, around three quarters seen once, with about 6.8% in the top ten. Sequenced input: PBMCs. The receptor set was obtained from a woman between 35 and 50 years old in good health and CMV-seropositive.

With respect to this clone: Other DNA variants within this sample encode the same CDR3. The chain couples TRBV6-5 to TRBJ2-7; 11 bases match TRBD1. This CDR3 has 14 amino acids. Germline CDR1 MNHEY, CDR2 SVGAGI. J lost 3 bases, V lost 2 bases, and 0 bases had no gene match. In DNA, the CDR3 is TGTGCCAGCAGTTACGGGACAGGGGGCTACGAGCAGTACTTC. Its translation: CASSYGTGGYEQYF.

This rearrangement joins TRBV4-1 to TRBJ2-7, with 9 bases that match TRBD1. V lost 1 base and J lost 3; bases outside the gene matches: 1. The germline gives CDR1 MGHRA, CDR2 YSYEKL. This CDR3 is built from 14 residues. CDR3 nucleotide sequence: TGCGCCAGCAGCCAAGGGACAGGGGTCTACGAGCAGTACTTC. Translation gives CASSQGTGVYEQYF.

The chain has TRBV11-2 and TRBJ2-3; 8 nucleotides align to TRBD1. The junction had 7 bases not matched to a gene; V was cut back by 6 bases and J by 5 bases. CDR3 length equals 14 residues. CDR1 is SGHAT, CDR2 FQNNGV, per germline. The CDR3 sequence is CASRARTGLDTQYF. In DNA, the CDR3 is TGTGCCAGCAGGGCGAGGACAGGGCTAGATACGCAGTATTTT.

The V call is TRBV9, the J call TRBJ2-5, with TRBD1 matching over 7 bases. This CDR3 has 15 residues. J lost 3 bases, V lost 0 bases, and 5 bases had no gene match. Looked up from germline, CDR1 is SGDLS and CDR2 is YYNGEE. The CDR3 region is CASSVAQGVKETQYF. The CDR3 DNA reads as TGTGCCAGCAGCGTAGCTCAGGGGGTGAAAGAGACCCAGTACTTC.

The J gene is TRBJ1-1, the V gene TRBV19; TRBD1 might be the D (5 bases). Germline V gene sequence: CDR1 LNHDA, CDR2 SQIVND (reference sequence). The CDR3 contains 15 residues. V was pared by 6 bases and J by 3 bases, with 17 bases between. This CDR3 reads CASRYRQGHYTEAFF. CDR3 coding DNA: TGTGCCAGTAGATATCGTCAAGGACACTACACTGAAGCTTTCTTT.

The rearrangement uses TRBV5-4 and TRBJ1-1, with 7 bases fitting TRBD1. Trimming at V came to 3 bases and at J to 0 bases, leaving 2 bases not matched to a gene. The CDR3 is made up of 14 amino acids. Per germline, CDR1 SGHNT and CDR2 YYREEE (reference sequence). CDR3 sequence reads: CASSYGQVNTEAFF. The CDR3 DNA sequence: TGTGCCAGCAGCTATGGACAGGTGAACACTGAAGCTTTCTTT.

V usage is TRBV23-1 and J usage is TRBJ2-7; TRBD1 matches at 7 bases. TRBV23-1 is known as an ORF, though its function is uncertain. This CDR3 has 17 amino acids. With 0 bases clipped from V and 1 base from J, the junction kept 9 bases outside the gene matches. The CDR3 spells CASSQSGRDSRSYEQYF. The CDR3 coding sequence is TGCGCCAGCAGTCAATCCGGCCGGGACAGCCGTTCCTACGAGCAGTACTTC.

V gene TRBV5-1 combines with J gene TRBJ2-2; no reliable D call. With 3 bases removed from V and 1 base from J, the gap between germline ends came to 4 bases. The length of the CDR3 is 13 residues. Germline CDR1 SGHRS, CDR2 YFSETQ. The CDR3 spells CASSYKNTGELFF. The CDR3 coding sequence is TGCGCCAGCAGCTACAAGAACACCGGGGAGCTGTTTTTT. Drawing the rest from reference TRBV5-1 and TRBJ2-2, the complete variable domain is KAGVTQTPRYLIKTRGQQVTLSCSPISGHRSVSWYQQTPGQGLQFLFEYFSETQRNKGNFPGRFSGRQFSNSRSEMNVSTLELGDSALYLCASSYKNTGELFFGEGSRLTVL.

This chain uses TRBV27 with TRBJ1-5; the match to TRBD1 covers 9 bases. The CDR3 extends over 20 amino acids. V gave up 7 bases and J gave up 7 bases; unmatched junction bases: 26. Per germline, CDR1 MNHEY and CDR2 SMNVEV (reference sequence). CDR3 sequence: CASISLGARTSGQGRQPQHF. Here the CDR3 DNA reads TGTGCCAGCATAAGTTTAGGAGCTAGAACGAGCGGACAGGGGCGACAGCCCCAGCATTTT.

J is TRBJ2-2 and V is TRBV12-2; the D segment call TRBD2 is taken from the table without a DNA check. TRBV12-2 is classified as a pseudogene. This CDR3 is 16 amino acids long. The CDR3 sequence is CASRWTSGSGTGELFF. CDR3 coding DNA: TGTGCAAGTCGATGGACTAGCGGGAGTGGCACCGGGGAGCTGTTTTTT.

This clone has only a few counts. The rearrangement links TRBV30 to TRBJ1-3; the match to TRBD1 covers 11 bases. Trimming at V came to 5 bases and at J to 2 bases, leaving 2 bases not matched to a gene. CDR3 size: 14 residues. Germline V gene sequence: CDR1 GTSNPN, CDR2 SVGIG (reference sequence). CDR3 sequence reads: CAWGTGGTGNTIYF. The CDR3 coding sequence is TGTGCCTGGGGGACAGGGGGAACTGGAAACACCATATATTTT. The variable domain in full, with the rest retrieved from reference TRBV30 and TRBJ1-3, is SQTIHQWPATLVQPVGSPLSLECTVEGTSNPNLYWYRQAAGRGLQLLFYSVGIGQISSEVPQNLSASRPQDRQFILSSKKLLLSDSGFYLCAWGTGGTGNTIYFGEGSWLTVV.

This clone was observed a handful of times. The V gene is TRBV2, the J gene TRBJ2-7, with TRBD2 identical over 14 bases. From germline, CDR1 is SNHLY and CDR2 FYNNEI. J gave up 5 bases and V 8 bases, and 8 bases lay outside the gene matches. This CDR3 has 15 amino acids. The chain's CDR3 is CASGGLAGELDEQYF. The CDR3 DNA reads TGTGCCAGCGGGGGACTAGCGGGAGAATTAGACGAGCAGTACTTC.

V gene TRBV10-3 combines with J gene TRBJ2-2; 7 nucleotides agree with TRBD2. Germline CDR1 ENHRY, CDR2 SYGVKD. Germline trimming cut 11 bases from V and 2 bases from J; bases unmatched to any gene: 5. This CDR3 contains 13 residues. The CDR3 protein is CAGGGSNTGELFF. CDR3 bases: TGTGCCGGCGGGGGTTCAAACACCGGGGAGCTGTTTTTT.